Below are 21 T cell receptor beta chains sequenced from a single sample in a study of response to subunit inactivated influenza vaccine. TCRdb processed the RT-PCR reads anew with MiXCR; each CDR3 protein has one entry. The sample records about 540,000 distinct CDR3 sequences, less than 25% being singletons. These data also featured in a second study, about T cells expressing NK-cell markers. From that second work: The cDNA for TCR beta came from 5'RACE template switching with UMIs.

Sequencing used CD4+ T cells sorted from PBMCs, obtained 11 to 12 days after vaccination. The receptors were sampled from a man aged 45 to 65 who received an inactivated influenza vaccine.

DNA of the CDR3: TGTGCCAGCAGTCCCGACGGCGGCTACAATGAGCAGTTCTTC. Its protein product is CASSPDGGYNEQFF. The chain recombines TRBV6-1 with TRBJ2-1, with unresolved D. The V gene's germline CDR1 is MNHNS and CDR2 SASEGT. Trimming took 5 bases from V and 3 from J, leaving 11 bases between them. The CDR3 spans 14 residues.

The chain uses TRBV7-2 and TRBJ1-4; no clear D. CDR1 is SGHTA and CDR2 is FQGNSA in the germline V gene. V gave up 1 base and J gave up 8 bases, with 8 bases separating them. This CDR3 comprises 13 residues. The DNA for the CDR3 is TGTGCCAGCAGCTTAGGCCGCATAGAAAAACTGTTTTTT. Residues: CASSLGRIEKLFF.

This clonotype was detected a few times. In DNA form, the CDR3 reads TGCGCCAGCAGCCAAGATGAACGGATCCATAACTATGGCTACACCTTC. Protein: CASSQDERIHNYGYTF. The chain joins TRBV4-3 to TRBJ1-2; D is uncertain. Per the germline V gene, CDR1 is LGHNA and CDR2 is YSLEER. The CDR3 contains 16 residues. V lost 0 bases and J lost 1, with 12 bases in between.

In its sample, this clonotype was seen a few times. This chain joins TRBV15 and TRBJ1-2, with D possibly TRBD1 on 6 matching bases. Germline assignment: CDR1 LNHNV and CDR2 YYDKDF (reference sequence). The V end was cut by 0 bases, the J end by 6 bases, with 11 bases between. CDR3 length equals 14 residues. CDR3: CATSRDIRGDGYTF. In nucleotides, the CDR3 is TGTGCCACCAGCAGAGATATCAGGGGAGATGGCTACACCTTC.

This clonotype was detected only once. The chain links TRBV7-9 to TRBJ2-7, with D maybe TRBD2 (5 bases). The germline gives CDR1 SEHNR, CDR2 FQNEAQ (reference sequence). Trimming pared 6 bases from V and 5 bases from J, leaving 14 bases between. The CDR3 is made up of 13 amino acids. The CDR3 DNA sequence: TGTGCCAGCAGGGAGGCCGCTTTAAACGAGCAGTACTTC. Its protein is CASREAALNEQYF.

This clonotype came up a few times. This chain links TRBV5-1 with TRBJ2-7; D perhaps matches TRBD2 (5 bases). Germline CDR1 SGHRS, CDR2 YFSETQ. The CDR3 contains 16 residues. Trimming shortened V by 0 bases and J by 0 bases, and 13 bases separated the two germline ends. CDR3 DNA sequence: TGCGCCAGCAGCTTGGGCGGACTTAGGAGCTCCTACGAGCAGTACTTC. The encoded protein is CASSLGGLRSSYEQYF.

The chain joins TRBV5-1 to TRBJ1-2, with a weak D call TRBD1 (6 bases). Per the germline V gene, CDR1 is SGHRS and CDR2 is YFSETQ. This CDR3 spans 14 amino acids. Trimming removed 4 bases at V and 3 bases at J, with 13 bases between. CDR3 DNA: TGCGCCAGCAGCCTTTCGGGGGCGGACTATGGCTACACCTTC. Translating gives CASSLSGADYGYTF.

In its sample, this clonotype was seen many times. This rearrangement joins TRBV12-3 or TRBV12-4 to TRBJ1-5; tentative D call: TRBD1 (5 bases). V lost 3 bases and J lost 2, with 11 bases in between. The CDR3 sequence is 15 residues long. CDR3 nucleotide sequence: TGTGCCAGCAGTTTTAGTCAGGGTGGCAATCAGCCCCAGCATTTT. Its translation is CASSFSQGGNQPQHF.

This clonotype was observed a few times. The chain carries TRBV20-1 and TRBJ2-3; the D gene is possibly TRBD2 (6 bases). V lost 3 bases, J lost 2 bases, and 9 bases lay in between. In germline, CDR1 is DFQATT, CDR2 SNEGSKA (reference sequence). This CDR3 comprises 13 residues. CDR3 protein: CSASRGNTDTQYF. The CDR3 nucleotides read TGCAGTGCTAGCCGGGGGAACACAGATACGCAGTATTTT.

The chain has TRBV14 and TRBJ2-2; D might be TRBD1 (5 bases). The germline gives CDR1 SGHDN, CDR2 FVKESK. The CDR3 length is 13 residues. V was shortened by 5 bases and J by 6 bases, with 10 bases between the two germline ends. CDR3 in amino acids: CASSGRAAGELFF. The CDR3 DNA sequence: TGTGCCAGCAGCGGCAGGGCGGCCGGGGAGCTGTTTTTT.

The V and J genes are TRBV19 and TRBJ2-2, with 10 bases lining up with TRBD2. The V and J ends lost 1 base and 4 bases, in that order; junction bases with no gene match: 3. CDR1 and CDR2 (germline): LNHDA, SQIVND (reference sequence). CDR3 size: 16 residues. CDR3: CASSIGLAGITGELFF. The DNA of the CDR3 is TGTGCCAGTAGTATAGGACTAGCGGGCATCACCGGGGAGCTGTTTTTT.

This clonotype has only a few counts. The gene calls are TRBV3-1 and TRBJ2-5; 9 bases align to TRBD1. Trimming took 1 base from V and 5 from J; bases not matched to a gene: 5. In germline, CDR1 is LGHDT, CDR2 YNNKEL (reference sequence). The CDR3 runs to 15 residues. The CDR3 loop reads CASSQVGQGKETQYF. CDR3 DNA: TGTGCCAGCAGCCAAGTCGGACAGGGGAAGGAGACCCAGTACTTC.

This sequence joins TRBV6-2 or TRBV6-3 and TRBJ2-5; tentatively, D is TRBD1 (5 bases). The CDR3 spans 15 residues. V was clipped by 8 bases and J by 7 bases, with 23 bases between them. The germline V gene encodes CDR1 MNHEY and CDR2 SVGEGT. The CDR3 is CASVPQAGRWVTQYF. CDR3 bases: TGTGCCAGCGTCCCGCAGGCAGGGCGATGGGTGACCCAGTACTTC.

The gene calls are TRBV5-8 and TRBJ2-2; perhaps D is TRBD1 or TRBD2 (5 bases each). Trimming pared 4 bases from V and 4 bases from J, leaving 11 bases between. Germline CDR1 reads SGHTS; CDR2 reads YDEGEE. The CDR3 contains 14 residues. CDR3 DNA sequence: TGTGCCAGCAGCCCATTGAGGGGCACCGGGGAGCTGTTTTTT. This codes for CASSPLRGTGELFF.

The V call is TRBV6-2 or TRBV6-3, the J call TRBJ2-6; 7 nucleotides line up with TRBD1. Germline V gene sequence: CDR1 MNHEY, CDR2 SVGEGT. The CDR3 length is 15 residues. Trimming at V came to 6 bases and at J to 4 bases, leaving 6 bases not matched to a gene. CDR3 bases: TGTGCCAGCAGACCTACAGGGGCCGGGGCCAACGTCCTGACTTTC. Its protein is CASRPTGAGANVLTF.

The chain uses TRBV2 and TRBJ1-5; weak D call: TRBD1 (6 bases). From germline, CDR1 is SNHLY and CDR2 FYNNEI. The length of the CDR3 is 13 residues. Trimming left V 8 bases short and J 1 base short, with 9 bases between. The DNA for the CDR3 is TGTGCCAGCCAAACAGGGAGCAATCAGCCCCAGCATTTT. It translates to CASQTGSNQPQHF.

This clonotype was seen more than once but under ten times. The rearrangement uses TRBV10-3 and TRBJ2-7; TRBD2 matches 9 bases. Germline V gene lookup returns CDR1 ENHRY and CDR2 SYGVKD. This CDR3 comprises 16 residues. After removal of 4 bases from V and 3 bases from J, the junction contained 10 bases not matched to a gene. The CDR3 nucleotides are TGTGCCATCAGTGGCGGGGGTAGCGGGAGATACTACGAGCAGTACTTC. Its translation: CAISGGGSGRYYEQYF.

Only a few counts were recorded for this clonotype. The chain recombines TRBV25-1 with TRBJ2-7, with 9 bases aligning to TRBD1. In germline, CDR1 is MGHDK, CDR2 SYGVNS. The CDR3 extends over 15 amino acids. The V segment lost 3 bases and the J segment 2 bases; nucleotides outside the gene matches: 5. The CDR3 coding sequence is TGTGCCAGCAGTGACCCCGGGACAGGGACCTACGAGCAGTACTTC. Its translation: CASSDPGTGTYEQYF.

The CDR3 spells CASSSGGIGETQYF. CDR3 sequence (DNA): TGCGCCAGCAGCTCAGGAGGGATTGGAGAGACCCAGTACTTC. The chain recombines TRBV5-1 with TRBJ2-5; a weak D match, TRBD2 (6 bases). The V gene lost 3 bases and the J gene lost 4 bases, with 13 bases spanning the gap. The CDR3 consists of 14 residues. The germline V gene encodes CDR1 SGHRS and CDR2 YFSETQ.

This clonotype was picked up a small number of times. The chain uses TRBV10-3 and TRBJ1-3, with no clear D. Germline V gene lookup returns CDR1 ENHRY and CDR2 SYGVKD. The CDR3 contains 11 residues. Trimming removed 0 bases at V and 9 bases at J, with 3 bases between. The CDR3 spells CAISESSTIYF. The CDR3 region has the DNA TGTGCCATCAGTGAGTCCTCCACCATATATTTT.

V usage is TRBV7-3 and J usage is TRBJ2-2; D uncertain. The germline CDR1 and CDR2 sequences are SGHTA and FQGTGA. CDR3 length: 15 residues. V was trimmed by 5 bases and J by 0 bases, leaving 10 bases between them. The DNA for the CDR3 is TGTGCCAGCAGCCCCTGGCCCGCGAACACCGGGGAGCTGTTTTTT. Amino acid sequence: CASSPWPANTGELFF.